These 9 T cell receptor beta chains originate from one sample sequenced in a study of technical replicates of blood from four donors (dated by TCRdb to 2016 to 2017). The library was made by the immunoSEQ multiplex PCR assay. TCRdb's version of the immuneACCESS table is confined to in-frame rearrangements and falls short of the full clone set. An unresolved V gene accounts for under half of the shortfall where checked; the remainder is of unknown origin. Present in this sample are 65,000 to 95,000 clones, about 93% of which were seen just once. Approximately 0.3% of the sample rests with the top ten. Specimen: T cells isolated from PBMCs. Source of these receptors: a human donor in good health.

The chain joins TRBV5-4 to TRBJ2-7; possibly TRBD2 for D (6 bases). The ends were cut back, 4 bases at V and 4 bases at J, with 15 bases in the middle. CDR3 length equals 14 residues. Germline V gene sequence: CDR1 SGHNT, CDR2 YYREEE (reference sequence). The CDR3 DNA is TGTGCCAGCAGCCCTCCGGGAGCCCGATACGAGCAGTACTTC. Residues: CASSPPGARYEQYF.

The CDR3 nucleotides are TGTGCCAGCAGCTGGAGGGGCGCAACTAATGAAAAACTGTTTTTT. Translated: CASSWRGATNEKLFF. The chain joins TRBV11-2 to TRBJ1-4; tentatively, D is TRBD1 (5 bases). The CDR3 is 15 residues long. Trimming stripped 4 bases from V and 0 bases from J, with 9 bases between. Germline V lookup: CDR1 SGHAT, CDR2 FQNNGV.

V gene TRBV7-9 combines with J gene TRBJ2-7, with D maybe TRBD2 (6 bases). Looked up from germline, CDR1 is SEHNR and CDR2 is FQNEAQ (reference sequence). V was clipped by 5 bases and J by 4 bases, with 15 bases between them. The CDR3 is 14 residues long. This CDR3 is CASSRLGGLYEQYF. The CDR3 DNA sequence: TGTGCCAGCAGCCGCTTGGGGGGTCTATACGAGCAGTACTTC.

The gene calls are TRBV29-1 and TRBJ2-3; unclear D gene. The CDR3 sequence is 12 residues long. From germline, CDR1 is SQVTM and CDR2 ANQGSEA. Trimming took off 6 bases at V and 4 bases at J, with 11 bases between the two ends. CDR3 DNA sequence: TGCAGCGTCTCCCGGCGGCCAGATACGCAGTATTTT. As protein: CSVSRRPDTQYF.

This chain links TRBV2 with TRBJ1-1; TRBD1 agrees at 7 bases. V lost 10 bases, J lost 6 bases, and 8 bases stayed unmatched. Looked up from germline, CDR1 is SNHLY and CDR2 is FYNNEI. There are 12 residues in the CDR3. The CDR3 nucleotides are TGTGCCACCGGACAGGACCTTCCTGAAGCTTTCTTT. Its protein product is CATGQDLPEAFF.

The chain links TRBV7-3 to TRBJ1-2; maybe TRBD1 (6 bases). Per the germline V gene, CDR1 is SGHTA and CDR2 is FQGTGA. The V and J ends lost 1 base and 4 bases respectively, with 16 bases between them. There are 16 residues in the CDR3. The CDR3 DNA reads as TGTGCCAGCAGCTTAAGGACAGAGCTGTCCCTCTATGGCTACACCTTC. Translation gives CASSLRTELSLYGYTF.

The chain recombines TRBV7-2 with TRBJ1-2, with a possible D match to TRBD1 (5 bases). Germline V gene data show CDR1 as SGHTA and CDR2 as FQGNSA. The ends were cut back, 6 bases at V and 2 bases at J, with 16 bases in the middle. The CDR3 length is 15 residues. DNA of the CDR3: TGTGCCAGCAGTTCTCAGGGACTACTAAACTATGGCTACACCTTC. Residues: CASSSQGLLNYGYTF.

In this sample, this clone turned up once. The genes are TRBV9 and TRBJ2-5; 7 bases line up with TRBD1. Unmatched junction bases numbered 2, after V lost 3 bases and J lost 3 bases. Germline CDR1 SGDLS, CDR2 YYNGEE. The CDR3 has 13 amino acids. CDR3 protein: CASSGTGEETQYF. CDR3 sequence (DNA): TGTGCCAGCAGCGGAACAGGGGAAGAGACCCAGTACTTC.

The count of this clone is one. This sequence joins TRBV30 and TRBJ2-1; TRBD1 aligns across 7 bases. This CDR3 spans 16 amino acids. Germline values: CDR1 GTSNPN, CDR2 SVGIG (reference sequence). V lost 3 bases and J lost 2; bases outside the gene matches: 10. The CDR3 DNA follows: TGTGCCTGGAGGAGACAGGGCGGTTCCGCCTACAATGAGCAGTTCTTC. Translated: CAWRRQGGSAYNEQFF. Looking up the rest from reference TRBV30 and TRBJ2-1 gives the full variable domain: SQTIHQWPATLVQPVGSPLSLECTVEGTSNPNLYWYRQAAGRGLQLLFYSVGIGQISSEVPQNLSASRPQDRQFILSSKKLLLSDSGFYLCAWRRQGGSAYNEQFFGPGTRLTVL.